A selection of T cell receptor beta chains follows, all from one sample in a study of blood T cell repertoires in COVID-19. Measured with immunoSEQ multiplex PCR; TCRdb has only the in-frame clones, and not every one. The data show roughly 24,000 clones, 80% to 95% seen once. Sequenced input: peripheral blood. These receptors all come from a human donor in a cohort sampled during active COVID-19. The CDR3 runs from the conserved cysteine through the conserved F or W. D genes are given only for firm matches. Clone size appears in some rows only: once, few, many, or a class for an expanded clone.

>TRBJ2-7|few|TRBV11-2|NA
CASSLEVSYYEQYF
TGTGCCAGCAGCTTAGAGGTCTCCTACTACGAGCAGTACTTC
>TRBJ1-5|NA|TRBV6-2/TRBV6-3|TRBD1
CASSLQGAIQPQHF
TGTGCCAGCAGCCTCCAGGGGGCGATCCAGCCCCAGCATTTT
>TRBJ2-1|NA|TRBV2|TRBD2
CATEAGTSGTNEQFF
TGTGCCACAGAGGCCGGGACTAGCGGGACCAATGAGCAGTTCTTC
>TRBJ1-2|NA|TRBV14|TRBD1
CASSQEEGTGGSNYGYTF
TGTGCCAGCAGCCAAGAGGAAGGGACAGGGGGATCAAACTATGGCTACACCTTC
>TRBJ2-1|NA|TRBV10-3|NA
CAISEIQEQFF
TGTGCCATCAGTGAGATCCAGGAGCAGTTCTTC
>TRBJ2-7|NA|TRBV7-2|NA
CASSLFDEQYF
TGTGCCAGCAGCTTATTCGACGAGCAGTACTTC
>TRBJ1-2|NA|TRBV7-9|TRBD1
CASSLRDRGGYTF
TGTGCCAGCAGCTTAAGGGACAGGGGGGGCTACACCTTC
>TRBJ1-6|NA|TRBV5-6|NA
CASSPHSYNSPLHF
TGTGCCAGCAGCCCCCACTCCTATAATTCACCCCTCCACTTT
>TRBJ1-5|NA|TRBV7-2|NA
CASSLDAVQPQHF
TGTGCCAGCAGCTTAGACGCGGTTCAGCCCCAGCATTTT
>TRBJ1-2|NA|TRBV10-3|NA
CAISESGQGTYGYTF
TGTGCCATCAGTGAGTCGGGCCAGGGCACCTATGGCTACACCTTC
>TRBJ2-7|NA|TRBV11-2|TRBD2
CASSLVLGGGYEQYF
TGTGCCAGCAGCTTAGTTTTGGGGGGGGGCTACGAGCAGTACTTC
>TRBJ1-6|NA|TRBV7-2|NA
CASSLEPTLNSPLHF
TGTGCCAGCAGCCTGGAGCCTACCCTTAATTCACCCCTCCACTTT
>TRBJ1-2|NA|TRBV7-9|NA
CASSPGSLGYTF
TGTGCCAGCAGCCCCGGGTCCTTAGGCTACACCTTC
>TRBJ2-1|NA|TRBV2|TRBD1
CASRGQESNEQFF
TGTGCCAGCAGGGGACAGGAGAGCAATGAGCAGTTCTTC
>TRBJ1-2|NA|TRBV27|TRBD1
CASSLFPGQGSGGYTF
TGTGCCAGCAGTTTATTCCCGGGACAGGGGTCCGGTGGCTACACCTTC
>TRBJ2-5|NA|TRBV30|NA
CAWGKGFETQYF
TGTGCCTGGGGGAAGGGGTTCGAGACCCAGTACTTC
>TRBJ2-6|NA|TRBV28|TRBD1
CASTPDRGSTGANVLTF
TGTGCCAGCACCCCAGACAGGGGGTCTACTGGGGCCAACGTCCTGACTTTC
>TRBJ1-4|NA|TRBV5-8|NA
CAHTIGFNEKLFF
TGTGCCCACACGATTGGTTTTAATGAAAAACTGTTTTTT
>TRBJ2-7|NA|TRBV28|TRBD1
CASNPDRETYEQYF
TGTGCCAGCAACCCAGACAGGGAAACCTACGAGCAGTACTTC
>TRBJ2-7|NA|TRBV24-1|NA
CATSDGGTSRSSYEQYF
TGTGCCACCAGTGATGGGGGAACTAGCCGTAGCTCCTACGAGCAGTACTTC
>TRBJ2-7|NA|TRBV28|TRBD1
CASRFPGQGGYEQYF
TGTGCCAGCAGGTTTCCGGGACAGGGGGGATACGAGCAGTACTTC
>TRBJ1-1|NA|TRBV18|NA
CASSPKQRGTTNTEAFF
TGTGCCAGCTCACCAAAGCAAAGGGGCACAACGAACACTGAAGCTTTCTTT
>TRBJ1-4|NA|TRBV6-1|NA
CASSEVQGEEKLFF
TGTGCCAGCAGTGAAGTCCAGGGTGAGGAAAAACTGTTTTTT
>TRBJ2-1|NA|TRBV10-3|NA
CAISDDDQWTNEQFF
TGTGCCATCAGTGACGATGATCAGTGGACAAATGAGCAGTTCTTC
>TRBJ2-2|NA|TRBV12-3/TRBV12-4|NA
CASSLFETGELFF
TGTGCCAGCAGTTTGTTCGAGACCGGGGAGCTGTTTTTT
>TRBJ1-2|NA|TRBV5-1|NA
CASSHRDRSESGYTF
TGCGCCAGCAGCCACCGCGACAGGAGCGAAAGTGGCTACACCTTC
>TRBJ2-7|NA|TRBV6-5|NA
CASSYSTIRSSYEQYF
TGTGCCAGCAGTTACTCGACTATCAGAAGCTCCTACGAGCAGTACTTC
>TRBJ2-2|NA|TRBV28|TRBD1
CASSSRQGQGAAGELFF
TGTGCCAGCAGTTCCAGACAGGGACAGGGGGCGGCCGGGGAGCTGTTTTTT
>TRBJ2-1|NA|TRBV13|TRBD2
CASSPRGGPYNEQFF
TGTGCCAGCAGCCCGCGGGGGGGCCCCTACAATGAGCAGTTCTTC
>TRBJ1-2|NA|TRBV5-6|NA
CASSLAGANYGYTF
TGTGCCAGCAGCTTGGCAGGGGCTAACTATGGCTACACCTTC
>TRBJ2-3|NA|TRBV6-6|NA
CASRGQGTDTQYF
TGTGCCAGCAGGGGGCAAGGCACAGATACGCAGTATTTT
>TRBJ2-5|NA|TRBV9|TRBD1
CASSAWTGDETQYF
TGTGCCAGCAGCGCTTGGACAGGGGATGAGACCCAGTACTTC
>TRBJ1-1|NA|TRBV27|TRBD1
CASSYQRTGEAFF
TGTGCCAGCAGTTACCAAAGGACAGGGGAAGCTTTCTTT
>TRBJ2-7|NA|TRBV7-2|TRBD1
CASSFTGTGVREQYF
TGTGCCAGCAGTTTTACCGGGACAGGCGTCCGCGAGCAGTACTTC
>TRBJ2-7|once|TRBV14|NA
CASSQQGYEQYF
TGTGCCAGCAGCCAACAGGGTTACGAGCAGTACTTC
>TRBJ1-2|once|TRBV6-1|TRBD1
CASSEGDREWNYGYTF
TGTGCCAGCAGTGAAGGGGACAGGGAATGGAACTATGGCTACACCTTC
>TRBJ2-5|NA|TRBV6-5|NA
CASTYGGGVETQYF
TGTGCCAGCACCTATGGGGGAGGAGTGGAGACCCAGTACTTC
>TRBJ1-5|NA|TRBV7-8|TRBD1
CASSLLDRGSNQPQHF
TGTGCCAGCAGTTTGTTGGACAGGGGTAGCAATCAGCCCCAGCATTTT
>TRBJ1-5|NA|TRBV6-2/TRBV6-3|NA
CASSYGVPGGDQPQHF
TGTGCCAGCAGTTACGGGGTCCCAGGAGGGGATCAGCCCCAGCATTTT
>TRBJ1-1|NA|TRBV5-4|NA
CASSLGALNTEAFF
TGTGCCAGCAGTCTAGGGGCTTTGAACACTGAAGCTTTCTTT
>TRBJ2-5|once|TRBV24-1|NA
CATSEAGFLETQYF
TGTGCCACCAGTGAGGCAGGGTTTTTGGAGACCCAGTACTTC
>TRBJ2-3|NA|TRBV4-2|NA
CASSQDGTDTQYF
TGTGCCAGCAGCCAAGACGGCACAGATACGCAGTATTTT
>TRBJ2-5|NA|TRBV5-6|NA
CASSLVGAQETQYF
TGTGCCAGCAGCTTGGTTGGAGCCCAAGAGACCCAGTACTTC
>TRBJ2-1|NA|TRBV12-3/TRBV12-4|NA
CASVASVKAEQFF
TGTGCCAGCGTGGCTAGTGTAAAGGCCGAGCAGTTCTTC
>TRBJ1-3|NA|TRBV30|NA
CAWGPGSGNTIYF
TGTGCCTGGGGACCGGGCTCTGGAAACACCATATATTTT
>TRBJ1-2|NA|TRBV5-1|TRBD1
CASSRDRASYGYTF
TGCGCCAGCAGCCGGGACAGGGCTTCATATGGCTACACCTTC
>TRBJ2-1|NA|TRBV11-2|TRBD1
CASSLGTGVRNEQFF
TGTGCCAGCAGCCTTGGGACAGGAGTCCGGAATGAGCAGTTCTTC
>TRBJ2-5|once|TRBV28|NA
CASSLSWGGQETQYF
TGTGCCAGCAGTTTATCGTGGGGAGGCCAAGAGACCCAGTACTTC
>TRBJ1-1|once|TRBV5-1|NA
CASSSLQSQGNTEAFF
TGCGCCAGCAGCTCACTCCAGAGTCAGGGGAACACTGAAGCTTTCTTT
>TRBJ2-5|NA|TRBV6-6|TRBD2
CASKSGGWRETQYF
TGTGCCAGCAAAAGCGGGGGGTGGCGGGAGACCCAGTACTTC
>TRBJ2-7|NA|TRBV5-1|TRBD1
CASSFGGTGLTYEQYF
TGCGCCAGCAGCTTCGGGGGGACAGGGCTAACCTACGAGCAGTACTTC
>TRBJ2-1|NA|TRBV12-1|NA
CASSSSGRANYNEQFF
TGTGCCAGCAGCTCTAGCGGGAGGGCCAACTACAATGAGCAGTTCTTC
>TRBJ1-1|NA|TRBV25-1|NA
CASSLLTGLNTEAFF
TGTGCCAGCAGTCTACTGACAGGTTTGAACACTGAAGCTTTCTTT
>TRBJ1-1|NA|TRBV19|NA
CASRIPGGAYTEAFF
TGTGCCAGTAGAATCCCCGGCGGGGCGTATACTGAAGCTTTCTTT